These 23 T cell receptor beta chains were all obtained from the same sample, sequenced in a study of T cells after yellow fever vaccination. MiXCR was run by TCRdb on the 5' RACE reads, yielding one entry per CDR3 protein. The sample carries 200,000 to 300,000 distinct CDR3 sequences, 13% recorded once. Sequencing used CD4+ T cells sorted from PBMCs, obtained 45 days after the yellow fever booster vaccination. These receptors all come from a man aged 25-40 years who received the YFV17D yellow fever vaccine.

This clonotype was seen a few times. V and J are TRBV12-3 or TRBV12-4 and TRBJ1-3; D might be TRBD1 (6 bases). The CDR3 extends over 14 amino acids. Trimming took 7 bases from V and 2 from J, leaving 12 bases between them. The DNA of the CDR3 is TGTGCCAGCAAGGCAGGGGTGCCTGGAAACACCATATATTTT. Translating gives CASKAGVPGNTIYF.

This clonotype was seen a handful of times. CDR3 nucleotide sequence: TGTGCCTGGAGTGTTGTCGGCCGGGGCGCTGAGCAGTTCTTC. Its protein product is CAWSVVGRGAEQFF. This chain links TRBV30 with TRBJ2-1, with D tentatively TRBD1 or TRBD2 (5 bases each). This CDR3 is built from 14 residues. Germline V CDR1 and CDR2: GTSNPN, SVGIG (reference sequence). V was trimmed by 0 bases and J by 9 bases, leaving 15 bases between them.

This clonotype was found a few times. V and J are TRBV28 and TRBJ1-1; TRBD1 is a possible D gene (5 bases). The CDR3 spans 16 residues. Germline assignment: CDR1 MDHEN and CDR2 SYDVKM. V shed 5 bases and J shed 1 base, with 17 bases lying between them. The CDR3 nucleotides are TGTGCCAGCAGTCCCTTCATACAGACAGCGAACACTGAAGCTTTCTTT. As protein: CASSPFIQTANTEAFF.

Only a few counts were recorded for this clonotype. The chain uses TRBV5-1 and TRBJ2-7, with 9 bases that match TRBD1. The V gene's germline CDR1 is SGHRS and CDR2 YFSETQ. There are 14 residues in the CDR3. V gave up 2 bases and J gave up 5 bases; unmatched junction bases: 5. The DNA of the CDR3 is TGCGCCAGCAGCTTCGGGACAGGGTTCGACGAGCAGTACTTC. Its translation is CASSFGTGFDEQYF.

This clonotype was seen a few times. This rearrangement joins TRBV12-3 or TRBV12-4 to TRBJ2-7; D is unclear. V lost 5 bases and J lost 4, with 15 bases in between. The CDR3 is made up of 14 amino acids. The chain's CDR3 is CASSMGLKRYEQYF. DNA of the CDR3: TGTGCCAGCAGTATGGGCCTCAAGAGGTACGAGCAGTACTTC.

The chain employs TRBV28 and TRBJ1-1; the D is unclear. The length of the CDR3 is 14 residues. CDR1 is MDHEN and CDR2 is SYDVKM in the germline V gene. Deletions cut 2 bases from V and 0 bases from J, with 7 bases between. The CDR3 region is CASSLPGLNTEAFF. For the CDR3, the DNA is TGTGCCAGCAGTTTACCCGGGTTGAACACTGAAGCTTTCTTT.

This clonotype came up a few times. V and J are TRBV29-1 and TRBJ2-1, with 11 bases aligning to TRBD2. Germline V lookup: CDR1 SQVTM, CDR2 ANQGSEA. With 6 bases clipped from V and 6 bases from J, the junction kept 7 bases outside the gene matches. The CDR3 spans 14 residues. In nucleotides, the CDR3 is TGCAGCGTCGCAGCACTAGCGGGAGTCAATGAGCAGTTCTTC. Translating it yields CSVAALAGVNEQFF.

The chain's CDR3 is CSVESRLAGWYEQYF. Here the CDR3 DNA reads TGCAGCGTTGAGTCGCGGCTAGCGGGATGGTACGAGCAGTACTTC. V gene TRBV29-1 combines with J gene TRBJ2-7, with 9 bases aligning to TRBD2. After removal of 3 bases from V and 4 bases from J, the junction contained 10 bases not matched to a gene. Per the germline V gene, CDR1 is SQVTM and CDR2 is ANQGSEA. The CDR3 loop spans 15 amino acids.

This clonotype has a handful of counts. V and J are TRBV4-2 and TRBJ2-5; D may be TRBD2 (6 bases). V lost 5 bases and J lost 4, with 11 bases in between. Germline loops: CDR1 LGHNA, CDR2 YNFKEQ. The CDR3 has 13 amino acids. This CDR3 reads CASSSRGSETQYF. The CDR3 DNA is TGTGCCAGCAGCAGCCGGGGGTCAGAGACCCAGTACTTC.

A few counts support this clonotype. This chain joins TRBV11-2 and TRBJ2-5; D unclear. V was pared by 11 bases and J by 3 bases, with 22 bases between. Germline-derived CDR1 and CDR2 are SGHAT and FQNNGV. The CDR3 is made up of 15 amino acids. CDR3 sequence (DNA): TGTGCCCCCCCCGTCTGCAGACCCAAAAAAGAGACCCAGTACTTC. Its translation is CAPPVCRPKKETQYF.

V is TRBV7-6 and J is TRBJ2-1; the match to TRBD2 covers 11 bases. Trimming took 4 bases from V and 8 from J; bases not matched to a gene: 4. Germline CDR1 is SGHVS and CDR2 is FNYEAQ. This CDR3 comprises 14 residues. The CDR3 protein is CASSSRLAGHEQFF. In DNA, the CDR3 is TGTGCCAGCAGCTCCCGACTAGCGGGACATGAGCAGTTCTTC.

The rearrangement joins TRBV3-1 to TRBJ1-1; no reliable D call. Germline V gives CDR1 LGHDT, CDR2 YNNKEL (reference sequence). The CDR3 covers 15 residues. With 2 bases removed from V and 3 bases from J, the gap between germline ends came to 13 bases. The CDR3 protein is CASSQSNTWDTEAFF. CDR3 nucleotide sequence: TGTGCCAGCAGCCAATCGAACACCTGGGACACTGAAGCTTTCTTT.

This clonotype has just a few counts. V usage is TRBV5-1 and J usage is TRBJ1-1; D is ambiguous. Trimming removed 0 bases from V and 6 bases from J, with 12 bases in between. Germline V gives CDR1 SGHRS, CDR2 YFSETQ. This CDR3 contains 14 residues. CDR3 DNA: TGCGCCAGCAGCTTGGACGGGGATGTAGCTGAAGCTTTCTTT. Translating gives CASSLDGDVAEAFF. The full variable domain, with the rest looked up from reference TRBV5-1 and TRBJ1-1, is KAGVTQTPRYLIKTRGQQVTLSCSPISGHRSVSWYQQTPGQGLQFLFEYFSETQRNKGNFPGRFSGRQFSNSRSEMNVSTLELGDSALYLCASSLDGDVAEAFFGQGTRLTVV.

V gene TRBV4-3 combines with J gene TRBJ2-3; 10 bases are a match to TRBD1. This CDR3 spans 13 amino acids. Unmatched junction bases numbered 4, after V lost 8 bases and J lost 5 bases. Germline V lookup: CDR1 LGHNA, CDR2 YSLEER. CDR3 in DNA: TGCGCCAGCGGGGACAGGGGCGTAGATACGCAGTATTTT. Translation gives CASGDRGVDTQYF.

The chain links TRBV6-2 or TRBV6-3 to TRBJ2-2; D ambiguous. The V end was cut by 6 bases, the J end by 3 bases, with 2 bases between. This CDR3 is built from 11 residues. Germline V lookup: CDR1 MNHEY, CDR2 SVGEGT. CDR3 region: CASRYTGELFF. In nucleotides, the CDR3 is TGTGCCAGCAGATACACCGGGGAGCTGTTTTTT.

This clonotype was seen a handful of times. The CDR3 here is CSARIRGLAGGIAETQYF. For the CDR3, the DNA is TGCAGTGCTAGAATACGGGGGCTAGCGGGAGGTATTGCAGAGACCCAGTACTTC. V usage is TRBV20-1 and J usage is TRBJ2-5, with 11 bases identical to TRBD2. The V segment lost 2 bases and the J segment 4 bases; nucleotides outside the gene matches: 15. The germline gives CDR1 DFQATT, CDR2 SNEGSKA (reference sequence). The CDR3 covers 18 residues.

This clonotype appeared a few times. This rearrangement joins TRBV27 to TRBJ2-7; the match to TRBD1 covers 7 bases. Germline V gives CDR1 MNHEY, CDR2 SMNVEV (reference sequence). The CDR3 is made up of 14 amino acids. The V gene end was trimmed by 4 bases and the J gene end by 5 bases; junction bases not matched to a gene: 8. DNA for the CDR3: TGTGCCAGCAGTTCCCCCGGGACAGCGAACGAGCAGTACTTC. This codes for CASSSPGTANEQYF.

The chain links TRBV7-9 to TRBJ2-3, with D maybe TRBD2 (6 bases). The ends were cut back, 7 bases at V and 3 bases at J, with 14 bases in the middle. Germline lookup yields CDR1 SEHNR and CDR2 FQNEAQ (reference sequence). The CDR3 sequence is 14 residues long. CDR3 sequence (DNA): TGTGCCAGCAACCAGTATGCGGGGACAGATACGCAGTATTTT. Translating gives CASNQYAGTDTQYF.

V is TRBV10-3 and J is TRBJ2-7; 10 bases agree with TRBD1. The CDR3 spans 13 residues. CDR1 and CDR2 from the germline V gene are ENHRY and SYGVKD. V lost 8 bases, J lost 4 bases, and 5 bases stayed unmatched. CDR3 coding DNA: TGTGCCATCGGGGACAGGGGACCATACGAGCAGTACTTC. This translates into CAIGDRGPYEQYF.

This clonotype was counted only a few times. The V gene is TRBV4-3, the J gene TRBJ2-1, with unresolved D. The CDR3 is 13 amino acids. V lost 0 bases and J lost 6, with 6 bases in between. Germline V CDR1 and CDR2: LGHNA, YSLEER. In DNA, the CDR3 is TGCGCCAGCAGCCAAGATATCCCCAATGAGCAGTTCTTC. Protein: CASSQDIPNEQFF.

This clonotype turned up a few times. CDR3 amino acids: CASSQVADYGYTF. The CDR3 nucleotides are TGTGCCAGCAGCCAAGTAGCTGACTATGGCTACACCTTC. This chain joins TRBV3-1 and TRBJ1-2; D is unresolved. Trimming shortened V by 1 base and J by 3 bases, and 6 bases separated the two germline ends. CDR3 length: 13 residues. Germline V lookup: CDR1 LGHDT, CDR2 YNNKEL (reference sequence).

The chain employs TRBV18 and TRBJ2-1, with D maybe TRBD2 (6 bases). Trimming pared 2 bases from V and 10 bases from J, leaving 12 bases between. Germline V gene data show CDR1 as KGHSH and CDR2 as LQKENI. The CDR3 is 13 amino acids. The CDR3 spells CASSPTGGREQFF. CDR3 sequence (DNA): TGTGCCAGCTCACCAACCGGAGGGAGGGAGCAGTTCTTC.

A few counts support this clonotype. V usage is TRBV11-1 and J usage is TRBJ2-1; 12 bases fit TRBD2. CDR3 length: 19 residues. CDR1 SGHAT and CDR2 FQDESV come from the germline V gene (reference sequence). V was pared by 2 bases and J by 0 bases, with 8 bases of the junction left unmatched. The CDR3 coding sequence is TGTGCCAGCAGCTTAAGGAGGCTAGCGGGAGGGAGCTCCTACAATGAGCAGTTCTTC. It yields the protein CASSLRRLAGGSSYNEQFF.